This T cell receptor beta chain was obtained from a study of OX40 agonist ivuxolimab in advanced cancers. Study results and caveats: Among T cells, CD8+ cells averaged more expanded clones than CD4+ cells.

As for this clone: Antigen unknown.

Germline-derived CDR1 and CDR2 are MNHNS and SASEGT. The CDR3 runs 13 residues. Trimming removed 7 bases from V and 7 bases from J, with 14 bases in between. Assay used: immunoSEQ multiplex PCR; TCRdb lists only in-frame clones, some missing. The profile shows some 150,000 clones, over 75% of them singletons. The sequence was collected from an adult with an advanced solid tumor such as melanoma, head and neck, liver or kidney cancer. This chain connects TRBV6-1 to TRBJ2-1; TRBD2 might be the D (5 bases). The input for sequencing was CD4+ or CD8+ T cells sorted from blood, taken in a trial of the OX40 agonist ivuxolimab. The CDR3 protein is CASKETNVNEQFF. CDR3 DNA sequence: TGTGCCAGCAAGGAGACTAACGTAAATGAGCAGTTCTTC.